This entry lists 2 T cell receptor beta chains sequenced from one sample in a study of vaccination and CD4 T cells after COVID-19. These receptors' antigens are unknown. The sample's treatment: approximately nine-day PBMC culture with coronavirus spike peptide pools or control peptides (ViraFEST assay). Cultured CD4+ T-cell DNA underwent Oncomine TCR Beta short-read sequencing. TCRdb recomputed calls from the PCR reads with MiXCR, one row per CDR3 protein. Seen here are around 16,000 distinct CDR3 sequences, roughly 74% observed once, and the top ten hold about 20%. The source material was CD4+ T cells from blood, cultured in vitro. Source of these receptors: a human donor who had recovered from COVID-19.

The chain couples TRBV24-1 to TRBJ2-3, with D possibly TRBD2 on 7 matching bases. V dropped 4 bases and J dropped 6 bases, with 16 bases sitting between them. The CDR3 is 15 residues long. Germline assignment: CDR1 KGHDR and CDR2 SFDVKD. The DNA for the CDR3 is TGTGCCACCAGTGACTACGCCGGGGGGCTCGATACGCAGTATTTT. This gives the protein CATSDYAGGLDTQYF.

This clonotype was seen a single time. V gene TRBV2 combines with J gene TRBJ2-5; D unresolved. The CDR3 runs 12 residues. Looked up from germline, CDR1 is SNHLY and CDR2 is FYNNEI. V lost 7 bases and J lost 13, with 19 bases in between. CDR3 region: CASKEVGGDGYF. The CDR3 bases are TGTGCCAGCAAGGAAGTCGGCGGTGACGGGTACTTC.